The rows below give T cell receptor beta chains drawn from one sample of a study of cytomegalovirus exposure and HLA in healthy donors. Sequenced by immunoSEQ multiplex PCR; TCRdb stores in-frame clones only, minus some. Among about 120,000 clones listed, about four fifths were seen once. Sequencing was performed on PBMCs. Receptor source: a young man in good health and CMV-seropositive. CDR3s include the opening cysteine and the closing phenylalanine or tryptophan. The order of the fields is V gene, J gene, CDR3 length, clone size, D gene, CDR3 protein, CDR3 DNA. A D gene is named only where the DNA matches it firmly. Expanded clones get a size class; other rows say once, few or many, or leave the size out.

TRBV18	TRBJ2-7	14	.	TRBD1	CASSPGQGFHEQYF	TGTGCCAGCTCACCGGGACAGGGGTTCCACGAGCAGTACTTC
TRBV28	TRBJ1-2	12	.	.	CASSLSGYGYTF	TGTGCCAGCAGTTTATCGGGATATGGCTACACCTTC
TRBV6-1	TRBJ2-3	15	medium-sized	.	CASSEALQGPDTQYF	TGTGCCAGCAGTGAAGCGCTTCAGGGGCCAGATACGCAGTATTTT
TRBV4-3	TRBJ2-7	15	.	TRBD2	CASSHSGLAAYEQYF	TGCGCCAGCAGCCATTCGGGACTAGCGGCCTACGAGCAGTACTTC
TRBV7-9	TRBJ2-5	15	.	.	CASSWGRGSQETQYF	TGTGCCAGCAGCTGGGGGCGGGGGAGCCAAGAGACCCAGTACTTC
TRBV27	TRBJ1-2	17	.	TRBD1	CASSFFSGQGAYYGYTF	TGTGCCAGCAGTTTTTTTTCGGGACAGGGGGCCTACTATGGCTACACCTTC
TRBV4-3	TRBJ2-2	15	.	TRBD1	CASSPRGRGTGELFF	TGCGCCAGCAGCCCCAGGGGGCGAGGCACCGGGGAGCTGTTTTTT
TRBV7-3	TRBJ1-3	16	.	.	CASSFLPESSGNTIYF	TGTGCCAGCAGCTTCTTACCGGAGAGCTCTGGAAACACCATATATTTT
TRBV4-3	TRBJ2-1	17	.	TRBD2	CASSQDRTSGGYNEQFF	TGCGCCAGCAGCCAAGATAGGACTAGCGGGGGATACAATGAGCAGTTCTTC
TRBV7-8	TRBJ2-5	16	.	TRBD2	CASSLAVAGGPETQYF	TGTGCCAGCAGCTTAGCGGTAGCGGGAGGGCCGGAGACCCAGTACTTC
TRBV4-3	TRBJ2-7	15	once	.	CASSQVQQGDYEQYF	TGCGCCAGCAGCCAAGTCCAACAGGGTGACTACGAGCAGTACTTC
TRBV11-3	TRBJ2-7	14	.	TRBD2	CASSSGLAGYEQYF	TGTGCCAGCAGCTCGGGACTAGCGGGGTACGAGCAGTACTTC
TRBV2	TRBJ2-7	16	once	TRBD1	CASSAGTGGTLYEQYF	TGTGCCAGCAGTGCCGGGACAGGGGGAACTCTCTACGAGCAGTACTTC
TRBV5-1	TRBJ1-4	15	.	TRBD1	CASSYRGGTNEKLFF	TGCGCCAGCAGTTACAGGGGCGGTACTAATGAAAAACTGTTTTTT
TRBV6-1	TRBJ2-7	15	once	TRBD2	CASSEPRTSKYEQYF	TGTGCCAGCAGTGAGCCCCGGACTAGCAAATACGAGCAGTACTTC
TRBV5-1	TRBJ1-2	14	.	.	CASSFPRVGYGYTF	TGCGCCAGCAGCTTCCCCCGGGTTGGGTATGGCTACACCTTC
TRBV30	TRBJ2-7	13	few	.	CAWSVRSGYEQYF	TGTGCCTGGAGCGTCCGCAGTGGCTACGAGCAGTACTTC
TRBV7-8	TRBJ2-7	15	.	TRBD2	CASSLEAGGSYEQYF	TGTGCCAGCAGCTTAGAGGCGGGAGGTTCCTACGAGCAGTACTTC
TRBV9	TRBJ1-2	18	.	TRBD1	CASSVALAEGQGGAGYTF	TGTGCCAGCAGCGTGGCGTTGGCCGAGGGACAGGGAGGCGCTGGCTACACCTTC
TRBV5-1	TRBJ2-5	15	.	TRBD2	CASSSTTGGRETQYF	TGCGCCAGCAGCTCTACAACGGGGGGTCGGGAGACCCAGTACTTC
TRBV12-1	TRBJ2-2	16	.	.	CASSSSWSGGTGELFF	TGTGCCAGCAGCTCATCATGGTCCGGGGGCACCGGGGAGCTGTTTTTT
TRBV5-6	TRBJ1-1	13	.	.	CASSLDRAVDAFF	TGTGCCAGCAGCTTGGACAGGGCAGTGGATGCTTTCTTT
TRBV7-9	TRBJ2-1	16	.	TRBD2	CASSLALASGSDEQFF	TGTGCCAGCAGCTTAGCGTTAGCTAGCGGGAGTGATGAGCAGTTCTTC
TRBV21-1	TRBJ1-2	16	.	.	CASSKNEQGVAYGYTF	TGTGCCAGCAGCAAAAACGAGCAGGGTGTAGCCTATGGCTACACCTTC
TRBV11-3	TRBJ1-1	14	.	.	CASSLAVRSTEAFF	TGTGCCAGCAGCTTGGCCGTAAGAAGCACTGAAGCTTTCTTT
TRBV2	TRBJ1-2	15	.	TRBD1	CASTNDRGMNYGYTF	TGTGCCAGCACCAATGACAGGGGAATGAACTATGGCTACACCTTC
TRBV5-1	TRBJ2-3	16	few	TRBD1	CASSQDFGQGVDTQYF	TGCGCCAGCAGCCAAGATTTCGGACAGGGTGTGGATACGCAGTATTTT
TRBV27	TRBJ1-1	17	once	.	CASSLFGGPLMNTEAFF	TGTGCCAGCAGTTTATTCGGGGGTCCTCTTATGAACACTGAAGCTTTCTTT
TRBV19	TRBJ1-1	14	.	.	CASSLQGMNTEAFF	TGTGCCAGTAGCCTCCAGGGGATGAACACTGAAGCTTTCTTT
TRBV18	TRBJ2-3	14	.	.	CASSPRQTTDTQYF	TGTGCCAGCTCACCACGACAGACCACAGATACGCAGTATTTT
TRBV9	TRBJ1-1	15	.	.	CASSVGTVMNTEAFF	TGTGCCAGCAGCGTAGGGACAGTCATGAACACTGAAGCTTTCTTT
TRBV19	TRBJ2-1	14	.	TRBD1	CASTRDSSYNEQFF	TGTGCCAGTACAAGGGACAGCTCCTACAATGAGCAGTTCTTC
TRBV4-3	TRBJ2-1	17	.	TRBD2	CASSLAIAGGTYNEQFF	TGCGCCAGCAGCTTGGCCATAGCGGGAGGGACCTACAATGAGCAGTTCTTC
TRBV25-1	TRBJ1-1	14	once	.	CASRPGGWGTEAFF	TGTGCCAGCAGGCCGGGGGGGTGGGGAACTGAAGCTTTCTTT
TRBV9	TRBJ1-1	13	.	.	CASSVQLNTEAFF	TGTGCCAGCAGCGTCCAGTTGAACACTGAAGCTTTCTTT
TRBV5-5	TRBJ2-5	14	.	.	CASSLGPGRETQYF	TGTGCCAGCAGCTTGGGTCCGGGAAGAGAGACCCAGTACTTC
TRBV5-6	TRBJ1-5	16	.	.	CASSLDRAFSNQPQHF	TGTGCCAGCAGCTTGGACAGGGCTTTTAGCAATCAGCCCCAGCATTTT
TRBV9	TRBJ1-2	16	.	TRBD1	CASSLQGTGFNYGYTF	TGTGCCAGCAGCCTACAGGGGACAGGGTTTAACTATGGCTACACCTTC
TRBV5-1	TRBJ1-1	15	.	.	CASSAQGNLATEAFF	TGCGCCAGCAGCGCGCAGGGGAATTTGGCAACTGAAGCTTTCTTT
TRBV4-1	TRBJ2-7	14	.	TRBD2	CASSQEGGLVEQYF	TGCGCCAGCAGCCAAGAAGGGGGACTAGTTGAGCAGTACTTC
TRBV7-9	TRBJ2-7	17	.	.	CSSSYHPGISGFYEQYF	TGTTCCAGCAGCTACCACCCCGGGATTAGCGGTTTCTACGAGCAGTACTTC
TRBV2	TRBJ1-1	15	.	.	CASSDPRRMNTEAFF	TGTGCCAGCAGTGATCCGAGGCGGATGAACACTGAAGCTTTCTTT
TRBV7-2	TRBJ1-1	15	once	.	CASSLAQVGNTEAFF	TGTGCCAGCAGCTTAGCGCAGGTAGGGAACACTGAAGCTTTCTTT
TRBV2	TRBJ2-1	13	.	TRBD2	CASSQTPGLAQFF	TGTGCCAGCAGTCAAACCCCGGGACTAGCTCAGTTCTTC
TRBV5-4	TRBJ2-1	15	.	TRBD2	CASSLAASGGTTKFF	TGTGCCAGCAGCTTGGCGGCTAGCGGGGGGACAACTAAGTTCTTC
TRBV7-3	TRBJ2-7	15	.	TRBD1	CSSSLGTGPSYEQYF	TGTTCCAGCAGCTTAGGGACAGGACCCTCCTACGAGCAGTACTTC
TRBV7-9	TRBJ2-1	16	.	TRBD2	CSSSLGLAGGIDEQFF	TGTTCCAGCAGCTTGGGACTAGCGGGGGGTATCGATGAGCAGTTCTTC
TRBV6-6	TRBJ2-7	14	once	.	CASSYETSSYEQYF	TGTGCCAGCAGTTACGAGACTAGCTCCTACGAGCAGTACTTC